The clone carrying this T cell receptor (beta chain) came up once. Its specificity is unknown. The data stem from a study of shared clonotypes between healthy human individuals. Study-level points and caveats: Memory subsets had estimated richness that was generally smaller than that of naive subsets.

A deep-level run was used for the assay. Method: immunoSEQ multiplex PCR; TCRdb's copy keeps in-frame clones and lacks some. The sample yields around 2.5 million clones, approximately 94% seen once. The CDR3 length is 15 residues. V lost 0 bases and J lost 3, with 9 bases in between. CDR1 and CDR2 (germline): SGDLS, YYNGEE. The sample comprised naive CD4+ T cells from PBMCs. This sample's subset: CD45RA+ positively selected. The sequence was obtained from a man younger than 35 in good health. Some clones in this sample may be carry-over from other donors' samples. The V call is TRBV9, the J call TRBJ2-2, with D tentatively TRBD1 (5 bases). The CDR3 region is CASSVDPRDTGELFF. The CDR3 DNA reads as TGTGCCAGCAGCGTAGATCCCAGGGACACCGGGGAGCTGTTTTTT.